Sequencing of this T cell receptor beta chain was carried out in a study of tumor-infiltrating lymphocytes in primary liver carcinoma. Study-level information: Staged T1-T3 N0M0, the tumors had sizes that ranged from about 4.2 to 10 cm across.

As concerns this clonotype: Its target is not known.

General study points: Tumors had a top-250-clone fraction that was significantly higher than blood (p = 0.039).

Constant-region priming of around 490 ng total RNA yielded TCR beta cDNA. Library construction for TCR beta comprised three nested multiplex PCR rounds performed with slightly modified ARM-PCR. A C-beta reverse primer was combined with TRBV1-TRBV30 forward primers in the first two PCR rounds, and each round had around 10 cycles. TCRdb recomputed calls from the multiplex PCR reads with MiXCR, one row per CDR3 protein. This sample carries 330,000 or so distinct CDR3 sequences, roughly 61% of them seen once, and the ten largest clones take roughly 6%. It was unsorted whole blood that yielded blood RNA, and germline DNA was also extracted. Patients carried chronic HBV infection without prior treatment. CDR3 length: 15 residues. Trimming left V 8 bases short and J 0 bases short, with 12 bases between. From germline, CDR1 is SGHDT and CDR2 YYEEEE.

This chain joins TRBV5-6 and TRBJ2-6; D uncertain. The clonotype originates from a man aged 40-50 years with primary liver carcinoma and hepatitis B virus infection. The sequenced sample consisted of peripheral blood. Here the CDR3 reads CARSLMISGANVLTF. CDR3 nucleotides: TGTGCCAGAAGCCTGATGATCTCTGGGGCCAACGTCCTGACTTTC.